The source of this TCR beta chain is a study of shared clonotypes between healthy human individuals. Study context: Per donor, three plates held CD4 naive cells, three held CD4 memory, two held CD8 naive and one held CD8 memory. Study-wide results and limits: Rarefaction exposed incomplete sorted-subset sequencing despite large depth. Tissue TCR repertoires likely differ from these blood-only repertoires.

Genomic DNA belonging to each subset was distributed in equal measure over several immunoSEQ plates. Only in-frame clones appear in the TCRdb table, and some are missing; sequencing was by immunoSEQ multiplex PCR. The table has fewer than 1 million clones, about 96% seen once. Points on this clone: Antigen unknown.

Terminally differentiated effector memory CD45RA+ cells were left out of the naive CD8 fraction, which was CD45RO-negative and positively selected for CCR7. The TCR originated in a man aged 25 to 45 in good health. Input material: naive CD8+ T cells sorted from blood.

CDR3 nucleotide sequence: TGTGCCAGCAGCTTAAATGGGGGTAACACTGAAGCTTTCTTT. Protein product: CASSLNGGNTEAFF. The chain recombines TRBV7-2 with TRBJ1-1; D perhaps matches TRBD1 (5 bases). Germline CDR1 and CDR2: SGHTA and FQGNSA. V was clipped by 2 bases and J by 2 bases, with 9 bases between them. The CDR3 runs to 14 residues.